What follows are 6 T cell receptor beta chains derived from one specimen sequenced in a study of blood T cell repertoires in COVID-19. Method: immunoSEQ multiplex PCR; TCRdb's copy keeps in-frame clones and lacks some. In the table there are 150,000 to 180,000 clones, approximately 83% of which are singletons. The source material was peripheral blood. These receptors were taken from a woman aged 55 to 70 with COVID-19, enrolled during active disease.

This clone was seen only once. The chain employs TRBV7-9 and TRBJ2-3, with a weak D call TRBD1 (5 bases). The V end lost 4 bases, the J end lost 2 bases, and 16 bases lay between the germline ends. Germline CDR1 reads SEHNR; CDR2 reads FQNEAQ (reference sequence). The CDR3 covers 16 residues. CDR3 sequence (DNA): TGTGCCAGCAGCTCACAGGCGAACGTACTCACAGATACGCAGTATTTT. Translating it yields CASSSQANVLTDTQYF.

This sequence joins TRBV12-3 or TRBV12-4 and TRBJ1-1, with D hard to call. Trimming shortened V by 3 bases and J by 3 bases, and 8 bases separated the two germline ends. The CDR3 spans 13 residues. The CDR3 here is CASSFGRDTEAFF. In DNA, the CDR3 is TGTGCCAGCAGTTTTGGGAGGGACACTGAAGCTTTCTTT.

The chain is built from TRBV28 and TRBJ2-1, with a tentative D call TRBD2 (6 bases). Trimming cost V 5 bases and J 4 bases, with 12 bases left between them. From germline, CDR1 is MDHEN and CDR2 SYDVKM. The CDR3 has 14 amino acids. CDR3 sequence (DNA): TGTGCCAGCAGTCTTGGACTATCTTACAATGAGCAGTTCTTC. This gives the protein CASSLGLSYNEQFF.

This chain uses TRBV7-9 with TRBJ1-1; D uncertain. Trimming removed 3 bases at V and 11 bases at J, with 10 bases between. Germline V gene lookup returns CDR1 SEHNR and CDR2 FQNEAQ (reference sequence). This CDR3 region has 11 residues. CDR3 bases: TGTGCCAGCAGCTTCGGAGAGATCGCTTTCTTT. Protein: CASSFGEIAFF.

The CDR3 DNA sequence: TGTGCCAGCAGCCCCCTAAGGGGACAGGGACCCTACGAGCAGTACTTC. Translation gives CASSPLRGQGPYEQYF. This chain joins TRBV3-1 (or the pseudogene TRBV3-2) and TRBJ2-7; 9 nucleotides align to TRBD1. There are 16 residues in the CDR3. Trimming removed 4 bases from V and 2 bases from J; junction bases left unmatched: 9. The germline V gene has CDR1 LGHDT and CDR2 YNNKEL (reference sequence).

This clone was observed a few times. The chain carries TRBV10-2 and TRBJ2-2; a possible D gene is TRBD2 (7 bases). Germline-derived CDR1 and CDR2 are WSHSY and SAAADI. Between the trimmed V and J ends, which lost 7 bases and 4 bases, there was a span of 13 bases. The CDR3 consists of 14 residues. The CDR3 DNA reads TGCGCCAGCAAGGAAGGGGGGGGCACCGGGGAGCTGTTTTTT. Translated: CASKEGGGTGELFF.